This T cell receptor (beta chain) was found in a study of T cells in Graves' hyperthyroidism and ophthalmopathy. General study results and limits: Within blood appeared most thyroid clonotypes that had expanded above 0.001. The authors' 13 V-J model separated ophthalmopathy from stable hyperthyroidism.

RNA transcripts provided the source from which TCR beta CDR3 regions were amplified. The TCR CDR3 was amplified in a first-round RT-PCR using the HTBI primer set. One entry per CDR3 protein, called by TCRdb with MiXCR from the multiplex PCR reads. The profile shows about 500,000 distinct CDR3 sequences, approximately 17% of them singletons. The CDR3 is 10 residues long. With 7 bases removed from V and 4 bases from J, the gap between germline ends came to 5 bases. Germline assignment: CDR1 SNHLY and CDR2 FYNNEI. The study left out patients who had uncontrolled infection, other autoimmune disease, pregnancy or lactation. A note on this clonotype: Its antigen is still unknown.

Sequencing input: blood. This sequence was found in a young woman with Graves' ophthalmopathy. The chain uses TRBV2 and TRBJ2-7; unclear D gene. The CDR3 nucleotides read TGTGCCAGCACCCAGTACGAGCAGTACTTC. Its translation is CASTQYEQYF.